Listed here are 15 T cell receptor beta chains from one sample, sequenced in a study of technical replicates of blood from several donors. TCRdb's copy holds only in-frame clones and misses some; the assay was immunoSEQ multiplex PCR. The sample lists roughly 87,000 clones; roughly nine tenths were seen once. The sequencing input was T cells isolated from PBMCs. The receptors shown here come from a human donor in good health.

The V gene is TRBV9, the J gene TRBJ2-7; 12 bases are a match to TRBD2. CDR1 is SGDLS, CDR2 YYNGEE, per germline. The CDR3 has 13 residues. With V trimmed by 3 bases and J by 12 bases, 7 bases remained unmatched. As DNA, the CDR3 is TGTGCCAGCAGCGGCCCCAGGACTAGCGGGATGTACTTC. It specifies CASSGPRTSGMYF.

This sequence joins TRBV5-1 and TRBJ2-7; no clear D gene. Germline V gene lookup returns CDR1 SGHRS and CDR2 YFSETQ. The CDR3 length is 17 residues. V was shortened by 0 bases and J by 3 bases, with 19 bases between the two germline ends. CDR3 nucleotides: TGCGCCAGCAGCTTGGCCGAGCTAAGTGGTCTGATCTACGAGCAGTACTTC. This encodes CASSLAELSGLIYEQYF.

The table lists this clone with a count of one. Compared with germline, one end of the junction differs, possibly owing to a read error. The V and J genes are TRBV6-1 and TRBJ2-5, with 8 bases aligning to TRBD1. This CDR3 contains 17 residues. Per germline, CDR1 MNHNS and CDR2 SASEGT. CDR3 nucleotide sequence: TGTGCCAGCAGGGAAGACAGGGGAGGTTTTGCAGCGGAGACCCAGTACTTC. Translated: CASREDRGGFAAETQYF.

The rearrangement uses TRBV7-8 and TRBJ2-1; D is unclear. Germline CDR1 reads SGHVS; CDR2 reads FQNEAQ. The CDR3 extends over 12 amino acids. V shed 2 bases and J shed 6 bases, with 5 bases lying between them. The CDR3 loop is CASSLLPNEQFF. CDR3 sequence (DNA): TGTGCCAGCAGCTTACTACCCAATGAGCAGTTCTTC.

The CDR3 DNA follows: TGTGCCAGCAGGGAACCCCGACTAGTAGGGGACACAGATACGCAGTATTTT. Its protein is CASREPRLVGDTDTQYF. This sequence joins TRBV6-1 and TRBJ2-3, with a weak D call TRBD2 (6 bases). The germline gives CDR1 MNHNS, CDR2 SASEGT. The CDR3 spans 17 residues. Deletions cut 6 bases from V and 2 bases from J, with 21 bases between.

The chain has TRBV5-6 and TRBJ2-2; TRBD1 is a possible D gene (5 bases). V was shortened by 0 bases and J by 3 bases, with 15 bases between the two germline ends. Per germline, CDR1 SGHDT and CDR2 YYEEEE. The CDR3 totals 17 residues. The DNA for the CDR3 is TGTGCCAGCAGCTTGGAGCCGTCAGGGCAATACACCGGGGAGCTGTTTTTT. Translation: CASSLEPSGQYTGELFF.

V usage is TRBV2 and J usage is TRBJ2-4; 7 bases fit TRBD1. Looked up from germline, CDR1 is SNHLY and CDR2 is FYNNEI. This CDR3 is built from 13 residues. Trimming removed 6 bases from V and 7 bases from J; junction bases left unmatched: 6. CDR3 residues: CASSDRDGNIQYF. The CDR3 region has the DNA TGTGCCAGCAGCGACAGGGATGGGAACATTCAGTACTTC.

This clone was counted a single time. The V gene is TRBV2, the J gene TRBJ2-1, with D unclear. CDR1 and CDR2 from the germline V gene are SNHLY and FYNNEI. The CDR3 totals 17 residues. V lost 1 base and J 6 bases, leaving 19 bases between the germline ends. The DNA of the CDR3 is TGTGCCAGCAGTGAAGAATCGTTGGCTAGAGCTGGCAATGAGCAGTTCTTC. Residues: CASSEESLARAGNEQFF.

V and J are TRBV19 and TRBJ2-2; 9 bases map to TRBD1. This CDR3 has 16 amino acids. Germline lookup yields CDR1 LNHDA and CDR2 SQIVND (reference sequence). Germline trimming cut 5 bases from V and 3 bases from J; bases unmatched to any gene: 7. The CDR3 bases are TGTGCCAGTAGTCTGACGGGACAGGGCTACACCGGGGAGCTGTTTTTT. This translates into CASSLTGQGYTGELFF.

The chain carries TRBV7-6 and TRBJ2-3; D ambiguous. This CDR3 contains 16 residues. V lost 2 bases and J 2 bases, leaving 14 bases between the germline ends. Germline lookup yields CDR1 SGHVS and CDR2 FNYEAQ. The CDR3 sequence: CASSLRPARVTDTQYF. As DNA, the CDR3 is TGTGCCAGCAGCTTAAGGCCCGCACGGGTCACAGATACGCAGTATTTT. The full variable domain, in which reference TRBV7-6 and TRBJ2-3 provide the parts outside the CDR3, is GAGVSQSPRYKVTKRGQDVALRCDPISGHVSLYWYRQALGQGPEFLTYFNYEAQQDKSGLPNDRFSAERPEGSISTLTIQRTEQRDSAMYRCASSLRPARVTDTQYFGPGTRLTVL.

A single count supports this clone. The chain employs TRBV7-8 and TRBJ2-7; no definite D call. The CDR3 is made up of 14 amino acids. V gave up 1 base and J gave up 2 bases, with 9 bases separating them. The germline V gene has CDR1 SGHVS and CDR2 FQNEAQ. The CDR3 reads CASSLVVGAYEQYF. The CDR3 bases are TGTGCCAGCAGCTTAGTAGTTGGAGCCTACGAGCAGTACTTC.

This chain connects TRBV6-1 to TRBJ1-2; 7 positions match TRBD1. Germline V gene lookup returns CDR1 MNHNS and CDR2 SASEGT. With 0 bases clipped from V and 8 bases from J, the junction kept 12 bases outside the gene matches. The length of the CDR3 is 16 residues. The CDR3 DNA is TGTGCCAGCAGTGAAGCGCTTCGGGTAGGGGGCCACGGCTACACCTTC. This sequence encodes CASSEALRVGGHGYTF.

The rearrangement uses TRBV9 and TRBJ1-4; D is uncertain. This CDR3 has 16 amino acids. V shed 0 bases and J shed 4 bases, with 13 bases lying between them. The germline gives CDR1 SGDLS, CDR2 YYNGEE. Written as DNA, the CDR3 is TGTGCCAGCAGCGTAGGATCGGCGGGAGTTAATGAAAAACTGTTTTTT. It encodes CASSVGSAGVNEKLFF.

The chain links TRBV2 to TRBJ2-7; a possible D gene is TRBD1 (6 bases). Trimming took off 10 bases at V and 1 base at J, with 14 bases between the two ends. From germline, CDR1 is SNHLY and CDR2 FYNNEI. The CDR3 consists of 13 residues. The CDR3 DNA follows: TGTGCCACCTTACAGGGAAATTCCTACGAGCAGTACTTC. It specifies CATLQGNSYEQYF.

The chain is built from TRBV6-5 and TRBJ1-2, with 9 nucleotides matching TRBD1. Germline V lookup: CDR1 MNHEY, CDR2 SVGAGI. The CDR3 consists of 14 residues. Trimming took 8 bases from V and 5 from J; bases not matched to a gene: 9. In DNA form, the CDR3 reads TGTGCCAGCGGGGGGACAGGGTTTTTGTATGGCTACACCTTC. Amino acid sequence: CASGGTGFLYGYTF.